What follows describes a single T cell receptor (beta chain). The target antigen is unknown. This entry belongs to a study of shared clonotypes between healthy human individuals. Study results and limitations: Among non-shared clonotypes, generation probabilities were lower than among those shared by all four donors. Despite large depth, sorted-subset datasets appeared incompletely sequenced.

Trimming took 1 base from V and 4 from J; bases not matched to a gene: 7. CDR3 size: 17 residues. Per germline, CDR1 KGHSH and CDR2 LQKENI. Within Nashville, Tennessee resided all donors, each a Caucasian adult. The investigators split CD4+ cells into a CD45RA+ naive subset and a CD45RA-negative memory subset. Libraries were prepared by immunoSEQ multiplex PCR; TCRdb keeps only in-frame clonotypes and omits some of them. The sample carries some 1.4 million clones, about 96% recorded once. The TCR originated in a man under 40 in good health. The sample taken for sequencing was naive CD4+ T cells sorted from blood. The subset here: CD45RA+ positively selected. The chain is built from TRBV18 and TRBJ2-3; 11 nucleotides line up with TRBD2. In DNA form, the CDR3 reads TGTGCCAGCTCACCACTTAGCGGGAGGGCAATGGCAGATACGCAGTATTTT. This codes for CASSPLSGRAMADTQYF.